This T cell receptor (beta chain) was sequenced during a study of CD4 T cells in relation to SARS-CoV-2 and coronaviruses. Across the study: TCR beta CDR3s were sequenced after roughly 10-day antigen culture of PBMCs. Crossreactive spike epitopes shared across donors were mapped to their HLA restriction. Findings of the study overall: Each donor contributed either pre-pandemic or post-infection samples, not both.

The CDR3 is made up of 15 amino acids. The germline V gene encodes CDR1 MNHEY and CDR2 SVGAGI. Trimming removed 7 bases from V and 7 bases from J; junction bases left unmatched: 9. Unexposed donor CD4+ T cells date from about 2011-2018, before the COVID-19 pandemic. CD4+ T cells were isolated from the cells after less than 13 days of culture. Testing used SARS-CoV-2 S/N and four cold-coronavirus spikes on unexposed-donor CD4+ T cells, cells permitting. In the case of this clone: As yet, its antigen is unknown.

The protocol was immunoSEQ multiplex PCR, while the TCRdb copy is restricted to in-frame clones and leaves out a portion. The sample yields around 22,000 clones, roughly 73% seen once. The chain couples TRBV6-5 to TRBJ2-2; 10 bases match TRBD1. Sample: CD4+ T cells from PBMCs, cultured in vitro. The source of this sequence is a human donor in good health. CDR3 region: CASNRQGARVGELFF. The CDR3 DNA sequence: TGTGCCAGCAATCGACAGGGGGCGCGGGTCGGGGAGCTGTTTTTT.